This T cell receptor (beta chain) was identified during a study of blood T cell repertoires in COVID-19 (dated by TCRdb to 2020 to 2022). Looking at the study overall: Samples covering the acute and convalescent phases of COVID-19 were provided by collaborators in the United States, Italy and Spain. Samples were obtained from the ongoing ImmuneRACE study (first 160 participants) and from over 1,000 subjects provided by 6 global collaborators. A freely available public database, intended as a resource for researchers studying the immune response to SARS-CoV-2, is where the repertoires were released. The material from the prospective study consisted of cDNA or gDNA derived from T cells, B-cell-depleted T cells, or PBMCs. HLA class I and class II types, where available, came from metadata supplied by the sample provider rather than from assay-based typing. Subjects who had been exposed to COVID-19, were actively infected with it, or had recovered from it provided the deeply sampled blood TCRbeta repertoires that made up the dataset. Nearly every sample came with metadata listing a de-identified subject ID, COVID-19 status, age in years and sex.

The collaborating institutions used their own protocols to collect whole blood in K2EDTA tubes. For TCRbeta analysis, collaborators shipped samples as frozen whole blood, isolated PBMCs, or DNA extracted from either of those sample types. General conclusions and limits of the study: Clinical and demographic metadata were provided uncurated, with the amount varying by source and participant.

TCRbeta CDR3 regions were amplified from genomic DNA by means of the immunoSEQ Assay, a bias-controlled multiplex PCR. Per the authors' processing: The number of nucleated cells in each sample was estimated from the amplification of reference gene primers within the assay. Sequence reads were collapsed and filtered to measure the absolute abundance of every unique TCRbeta CDR3 rearrangement. For each sample, productive Simpson clonality was calculated as the square root of Simpson's diversity index across productive rearrangements. Drawn from immuneACCESS, this table holds only the in-frame rearrangements with V and J called that TCRdb kept. Clones are partly lost; checked studies trace under half to an unresolved V gene and leave the rest unexplained. Clone size and the V and J calls come from that table; the DNA yielded D and trimming. Across this sample there are tens of thousands of clones, with around 72% seen only once. The ten largest clones represent around 23% of the sample.

Comment on this clone: Its antigen is still unknown. No quality values exist for individual bases; no much larger clone is one base distant.

The CDR3 goes from the cysteine to the phenylalanine over 13 residues. Only the CDR3 DNA is retained, 39 bases long and in frame from the first base. The CDR1 and CDR2 encoded by the germline V gene are SNHLY and FYNNEI. V and J are truncated by 6 bases and 4 bases respectively, leaving an intervening sequence of 10 bases. Rearrangement joined TRBV2 to TRBJ1-5; the D gene is unclear. The receptor was derived from a woman in her sixties in a cohort sampled during active or convalescent COVID-19. The sample comprised peripheral blood. The CDR3 region reads CASRETQNQPQHF. The DNA sequence is as follows: TGTGCCAGCAGAGAGACACAAAATCAGCCCCAGCATTTT.